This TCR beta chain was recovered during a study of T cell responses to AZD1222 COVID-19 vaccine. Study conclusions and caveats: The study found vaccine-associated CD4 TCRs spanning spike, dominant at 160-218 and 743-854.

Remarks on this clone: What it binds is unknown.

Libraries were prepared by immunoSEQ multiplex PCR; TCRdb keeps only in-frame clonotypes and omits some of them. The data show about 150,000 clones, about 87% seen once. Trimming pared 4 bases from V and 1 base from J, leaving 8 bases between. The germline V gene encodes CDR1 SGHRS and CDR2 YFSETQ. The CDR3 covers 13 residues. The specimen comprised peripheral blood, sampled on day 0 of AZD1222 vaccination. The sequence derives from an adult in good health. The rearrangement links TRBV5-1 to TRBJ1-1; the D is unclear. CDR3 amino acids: CASSPVENTEAFF. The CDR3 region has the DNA TGCGCCAGCAGCCCGGTGGAGAACACTGAAGCTTTCTTT. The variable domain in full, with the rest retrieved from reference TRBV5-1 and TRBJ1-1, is KAGVTQTPRYLIKTRGQQVTLSCSPISGHRSVSWYQQTPGQGLQFLFEYFSETQRNKGNFPGRFSGRQFSNSRSEMNVSTLELGDSALYLCASSPVENTEAFFGQGTRLTVV.